Reported below is one TCR beta chain. Which antigen it targets is not known. No much larger clone exists at a distance of one base, and base qualities are not known. At diagnosis, peripheral blood, uninvolved tumor-adjacent lung and tumor were collected and were preserved as a mix of fresh-frozen and FFPE material. Blood samples were analyzed as peripheral blood mononuclear cells for TCR repertoire profiling. Counted from cysteine to phenylalanine, this CDR3 has 14 amino acids. Just CDR3 DNA is preserved here, 42 bases in frame from base 1. The germline V gene encodes CDR1 SGHVS and CDR2 FNYEAQ. V drops 5 bases and J drops 2 bases, leaving 10 bases in between. This entry comes from a study of T cells in localized non-small cell lung cancer (dated by TCRdb to the early 2020s). In the study overall: The study examined T cell repertoires in under 300 patients with early-stage NSCLC and compared tumors with uninvolved tumor-adjacent lungs. The cohort consisted of 200 to 300 treatment-naive NSCLC patients whose localized lung tumors had been resected. NSCLC patients had a mean age of around 70 years, and around 140 were male and 107 female. On the study overall, not on this receptor specifically: A median of approximately 53 of the top 100 tumor clones turned up in the paired uninvolved adjacent lung, and some 27 of those clones also ranked among the top 100 of that same adjacent lung. Since the design was exploratory, TCR variables were selected using unadjusted p-values with no false-discovery rate correction. Longer overall survival was associated with higher T cell density in blood, whereas shorter survival was associated with higher clonality in adjacent lung. Because multi-region tumor sequencing was not done, intratumor heterogeneity could not be ruled out. Uninvolved tumor-adjacent lung showed the highest T cell clonality, higher than tumor, which suggests more focused antigenic responses in the uninvolved tumor-adjacent lung.

The immunoSEQ Assay was used to sequence TCR beta CDR3 regions from DNA. The authors' pipeline ran thus. T cell density was computed as TCR beta template counts normalized to usable DNA estimated by amplifying housekeeping genes. Richness was estimated using the preseqR package, with extrapolation to 400,000 templates for PBMC samples and to 120,000 templates for tissue samples. Clonality was defined by subtracting Pielou's evenness from one. To identify tissue-enriched TCRs, differential abundance testing was run on productive amino-acid clonotypes with a minimum total count of 5 and an alpha of 0.1. The Jaccard Index and the Morisita Overlap Index were used to measure repertoire overlap between compartments. TCR beta CDR3s were clustered by GLIPH together with public tetramer-defined viral CDR3s, and at least three viral sequences plus V-gene enrichment were required for viral motifs. The table was pulled from immuneACCESS by TCRdb, which kept in-frame rearrangements only. Such tables lose some clones; where checked, under half of the loss comes from unresolved V genes, and the rest has no known cause. V and J calls and clone size are copied from that table; D and trimming were computed from the DNA. The sample table shows about 54,000 clones, and under 85% are seen once. The ten largest clones add up to roughly 21% of the sample.

Recombination linked TRBV7-6 to TRBJ1-3; confidence is insufficient to name the D gene. The TCR originated in a female donor aged 60 or older with stage II squamous cell lung carcinoma. The starting material was peripheral blood, obtained before any cancer treatment. At the DNA level, the sequence is TGTGCCAGCAGCCAGCGGGGAACTGGAAACACCATATATTTT. It is translated as CASSQRGTGNTIYF.